Listed here are 10 T cell receptor beta chains from one sample, sequenced in a study of STAT5B mutations in CD4+ large granular lymphocyte leukemia. Some clones are missing from TCRdb's copy, which holds only in-frame ones; the method was immunoSEQ multiplex PCR. Of some 3,000 clones listed, 70% to 80% were seen once; the top ten hold more than 70%. The sequencing input was PBMCs. All receptors come from a woman in her sixties or seventies with CD4+ T-cell large granular lymphocyte leukemia.

A single count supports this clone. The chain carries TRBV7-8 and TRBJ1-2, with TRBD1 identical over 8 bases. Germline V lookup: CDR1 SGHVS, CDR2 FQNEAQ. Trimming took 5 bases from V and 7 from J; bases not matched to a gene: 9. CDR3 size: 14 residues. CDR3 residues: CASSPSGTGAGYTF. The CDR3 DNA reads as TGTGCCAGCAGCCCCTCCGGGACAGGAGCTGGCTACACCTTC.

The V gene is TRBV2, the J gene TRBJ1-1; the match to TRBD1 covers 8 bases. CDR1 and CDR2 from the germline V gene are SNHLY and FYNNEI. The CDR3 covers 17 residues. V was clipped by 5 bases and J by 0 bases; unmatched bases: 11. CDR3 residues: CASSLTGGLLMNTEAFF. CDR3 DNA: TGTGCCAGCAGTCTAACAGGGGGTTTATTGATGAACACTGAAGCTTTCTTT.

The chain links TRBV5-1 to TRBJ2-3, with 9 bases that match TRBD2. The germline gives CDR1 SGHRS, CDR2 YFSETQ. V was clipped by 0 bases and J by 1 base; unmatched bases: 12. CDR3 size: 19 residues. CDR3 sequence: CASSLAAGGAALGTDTQYF. The CDR3 region has the DNA TGCGCCAGCAGCTTGGCCGCGGGAGGGGCCGCACTAGGCACAGATACGCAGTATTTT.

The V call is TRBV7-2, the J call TRBJ2-5; 9 nucleotides align to TRBD2. V trimming: 5 bases; J trimming: 5 bases; junction bases outside the gene matches: 12. CDR3 size: 16 residues. Germline loops: CDR1 SGHTA, CDR2 FQGNSA. The chain's CDR3 is CASSPGGGGAWETQYF. CDR3 DNA sequence: TGTGCCAGCAGCCCGGGGGGCGGGGGGGCCTGGGAGACCCAGTACTTC.

This chain joins TRBV2 and TRBJ2-7, with D possibly TRBD1 on 5 matching bases. The V end lost 8 bases, the J end lost 3 bases, and 11 bases lay between the germline ends. The CDR3 is 12 amino acids. The germline V gene has CDR1 SNHLY and CDR2 FYNNEI. The CDR3 is CASGSDSYEQYF. CDR3 bases: TGTGCCAGCGGATCTGACAGCTACGAGCAGTACTTC.

V usage is TRBV9 and J usage is TRBJ1-4; D ambiguous. This CDR3 contains 14 residues. V was clipped by 0 bases and J by 4 bases, with 7 bases between them. Germline CDR1 SGDLS, CDR2 YYNGEE. In DNA form, the CDR3 reads TGTGCCAGCAGCGTAGGGACCCTTAATGAAAAACTGTTTTTT. Translated: CASSVGTLNEKLFF.

The gene calls are TRBV27 and TRBJ2-7; 11 bases fit TRBD1. CDR1 is MNHEY, CDR2 SMNVEV, per germline (reference sequence). The J segment lost 6 bases and the V segment lost 6 bases, leaving 7 bases of the junction unmatched. The CDR3 is 14 amino acids. The CDR3 protein is CASRRTGGLGEQYF. For the CDR3, the DNA is TGTGCCAGCAGACGGACAGGGGGCCTGGGCGAGCAGTACTTC.

The chain couples TRBV28 to TRBJ1-2; D ambiguous. This CDR3 comprises 16 residues. Germline assignment: CDR1 MDHEN and CDR2 SYDVKM. V lost 7 bases to trimming and J lost 2 bases, with 20 bases between them. The CDR3 here is CASTQDAKPLNYGYTF. CDR3 DNA sequence: TGTGCCAGCACCCAAGATGCTAAACCCCTAAACTATGGCTACACCTTC.

The rearrangement links TRBV6-5 to TRBJ1-2; 9 positions agree with TRBD1. J gave up 3 bases and V 7 bases, and 6 bases lay outside the gene matches. The CDR3 length is 14 residues. Germline CDR1 MNHEY, CDR2 SVGAGI. The CDR3: CASNKQGADYGYTF. In nucleotides, the CDR3 is TGTGCCAGCAACAAACAGGGGGCGGACTATGGCTACACCTTC.

This clone was seen more than once but under ten times. The chain joins TRBV7-2 to TRBJ1-2, with 7 bases matching TRBD1. V trimming: 4 bases; J trimming: 7 bases; junction bases outside the gene matches: 12. The CDR3 covers 15 residues. CDR1 and CDR2 from the germline V gene are SGHTA and FQGNSA. The CDR3 DNA sequence: TGTGCCAGCAGCTCACAGGGGCCCGCGGTGAGTGGCTACACCTTC. Translation: CASSSQGPAVSGYTF.